The 26 T cell receptor beta chains listed next were all sequenced from one sample in a study of tumor and adjacent non-tumor tissue in lung cancer. The template was RNA from unsorted bulk tissue. The library came from three nested PCR rounds adapted from ARM-PCR protocols. TCRdb reanalysed the multiplex PCR reads using MiXCR and keeps one entry per CDR3 protein. This table has 65,000 to 90,000 distinct CDR3 sequences, less than 75% appearing once. Input material: lung tumor tissue. These receptor sequences come from a woman aged 70-85 years with non-small cell lung cancer.

In the case of this clonotype: One end of the junction fails to match germline, which may point to a read error. The V and J genes are TRBV4-1 and TRBJ1-5; the D gene is possibly TRBD1 (6 bases). Germline V gene sequence: CDR1 MGHRA, CDR2 YSYEKL. This CDR3 spans 16 amino acids. The CDR3 coding sequence is TGCGCTAGCAGCCAAGTGTCAGGGGAGGGCAATCAGCCCCAGCATTTT. It translates to CASSQVSGEGNQPQHF.

This clonotype was observed at least ten times. In nucleotides, the CDR3 is TGTGCCAGCACGAAGGGCCAGGGTGATGGCTACACCTTC. It codes for CASTKGQGDGYTF. This chain connects TRBV6-1 to TRBJ1-2; D possibly corresponds to TRBD1 (5 bases). The CDR3 runs 13 residues. With 7 bases removed from V and 6 bases from J, the gap between germline ends came to 15 bases. Germline assignment: CDR1 MNHNS and CDR2 SASEGT.

This clonotype was counted at least ten times. The chain couples TRBV10-3 to TRBJ2-5; D possibly uses TRBD1 or TRBD2 (5 bases each). Germline loops: CDR1 ENHRY, CDR2 SYGVKD. The CDR3 has 15 amino acids. V was clipped by 0 bases and J by 3 bases, with 11 bases between them. Here the CDR3 DNA reads TGTGCCATCAGTGAGTCGACGAGGGGTAAAGAGACCCAGTACTTC. Amino acids: CAISESTRGKETQYF.

V usage is TRBV13 and J usage is TRBJ2-7; 9 bases are a match to TRBD1. The junction had 12 bases not matched to a gene; V was cut back by 9 bases and J by 6 bases. The CDR3 extends over 14 amino acids. CDR1 is PRHDT, CDR2 FYEKMQ, per germline (reference sequence). The CDR3 spells CASNSDRTGAEQYF. The CDR3 DNA is TGTGCCAGTAACTCCGACCGGACAGGGGCCGAGCAGTACTTC.

A note on this clonotype: Given a much more abundant clone one base away, this may be a read error. The CDR3 spells CASSVTGVGATEAFF. CDR3 DNA sequence: TGCGCCAGCAGCGTCACAGGGGTAGGTGCTACTGAAGCTTTCTTT. The chain uses TRBV5-1 and TRBJ1-1; 7 bases are a match to TRBD1. V shed 4 bases and J 5 bases; nucleotides not matched to a gene: 11. From germline, CDR1 is SGHRS and CDR2 YFSETQ. The CDR3 runs 15 residues.

In nucleotides, the CDR3 is TGTGCCAGCAGAATCGGACCTACTTCGGTGGAGGATCAAAACATTCAGTACTTC. It codes for CASRIGPTSVEDQNIQYF. The V call is TRBV6-5, the J call TRBJ2-4, with TRBD2 as a possible D gene (5 bases). The CDR3 sequence is 18 residues long. V was cut by 6 bases and J by 5 bases, with 26 bases left in between. Germline CDR1 reads MNHEY; CDR2 reads SVGAGI.

For this clonotype: An end of the junction differs from the germline gene, which may be a read error. The genes are TRBV10-3 and TRBJ2-2, with D possibly being TRBD2 (5 bases). The CDR3 consists of 14 residues. Germline V gene lookup returns CDR1 ENHRY and CDR2 SYGVKD. The CDR3 DNA is TGTGCCACCAGTGAAGTAAGAAACACCGGGGAGCTGCTTTTT. It encodes CATSEVRNTGELLF.

The chain carries TRBV28 and TRBJ1-2; TRBD1 might be the D (5 bases). The germline CDR1 and CDR2 sequences are MDHEN and SYDVKM. The CDR3 runs 12 residues. Trimming removed 6 bases from V and 8 bases from J, with 13 bases in between. This CDR3 is CASRTGGGGYTF. The CDR3 DNA is TGTGCCAGCAGAACCGGGGGAGGCGGCTACACCTTC.

Regarding this clonotype: A read error may produce the germline difference seen at one junction end. The gene calls are TRBV29-1 and TRBJ2-5; maybe TRBD2 (7 bases). CDR3 length: 14 residues. Germline V CDR1 and CDR2: SQVTM, ANQGSEA. CDR3 protein: CGVEEGGRGETQYF. CDR3 bases: TGCGGCGTTGAAGAGGGGGGGCGGGGGGAGACCCAGTACTTC.

CDR3 in amino acids: CSVRDNEQFF. The CDR3 DNA sequence: TGCAGCGTACGTGACAATGAGCAGTTCTTC. J is TRBJ2-1 and V is TRBV29-1; D is unresolved. The CDR3 loop spans 10 amino acids. Germline V CDR1 and CDR2: SQVTM, ANQGSEA. V was shortened by 6 bases and J by 5 bases, with 5 bases between the two germline ends.

This clonotype was picked up many times. This chain joins TRBV12-3 or TRBV12-4 and TRBJ1-3, with 7 nucleotides matching TRBD1. The CDR3 contains 17 residues. V trimming: 6 bases; J trimming: 4 bases; junction bases outside the gene matches: 15. CDR3 sequence (DNA): TGTGCCAGCAGCGCCTCTACCACAGGGGACTACGGAAACACCATATATTTT. Its protein product is CASSASTTGDYGNTIYF.

V gene TRBV7-3 combines with J gene TRBJ2-3; D may match TRBD1 or TRBD2 (6 bases each). Trimming pared 1 base from V and 6 bases from J, leaving 20 bases between. CDR3 length: 17 amino acids. In germline, CDR1 is SGHTA, CDR2 FQGTGA. In DNA form, the CDR3 reads TGTGCCAGCAGCTTAAACGTGGGGGGCCACCACACGGATACGCAGTATTTT. It codes for CASSLNVGGHHTDTQYF.

Notes on this clonotype: A much larger clone lies one base from this, so it may be a read error. V and J are TRBV19 and TRBJ2-4, with D perhaps assigned TRBD1 or TRBD2 (6 bases each). The V gene's germline CDR1 is LNHDA and CDR2 SQIVND (reference sequence). The CDR3 extends over 13 amino acids. CDR3 protein: CASSIRERDIEYF. In nucleotides, the CDR3 is TGTGCCAGTAGTATTCGGGAGAGGGACATTGAGTACTTC.

Turning to this clonotype: One end of the junction fails to match germline, which may point to a read error. This chain connects TRBV4-2 to TRBJ2-1, with 7 nucleotides matching TRBD2. Germline-derived CDR1 and CDR2 are LGHNA and YNFKEQ. The CDR3 is 19 amino acids. The CDR3 loop is CASSARSSSGESSYNDQFF. The CDR3 DNA reads as TGTGCCAGCAGCGCTCGGTCTTCGAGCGGGGAGAGCTCCTACAATGATCAGTTCTTC.

As to this clonotype: This may be a read error: a much more frequent sequence differs by one nucleotide. The chain uses TRBV30 and TRBJ2-5; 11 nucleotides agree with TRBD2. The CDR3 spans 15 residues. The germline CDR1 and CDR2 sequences are GTSNPN and SVGIG (reference sequence). In DNA form, the CDR3 reads TGTGCCTGGAGTCCTACCGGGACTAGCGGAACGACCCACTACTTC. It yields the protein CAWSPTGTSGTTHYF.

J is TRBJ2-1 and V is TRBV12-3 or TRBV12-4; a possible D gene is TRBD1 (7 bases). V gave up 9 bases and J gave up 14 bases, with 32 bases separating them. This CDR3 has 16 amino acids. CDR3 nucleotide sequence: TGTGCCAGTCGGGACAGAGTAGGTACCGGGAGATCGGGCGAGTTCTTC. Translation: CASRDRVGTGRSGEFF.

This clonotype has only one observation. The germline gene is not matched at one end of the junction; a read error may be the cause. V is TRBV29-1 and J is TRBJ1-1; perhaps TRBD1 as D (6 bases). Germline V lookup: CDR1 SQVTM, CDR2 ANQGSEA. This CDR3 is built from 12 residues. CDR3 protein: CGVGQMNTEALF. CDR3 in DNA: TGCGGCGTGGGACAAATGAACACTGAAGCTCTCTTT.

This chain uses TRBV12-3 or TRBV12-4 with TRBJ2-6; D is possibly TRBD1 (6 bases). The CDR3 spans 18 residues. With 4 bases removed from V and 9 bases from J, the gap between germline ends came to 25 bases. CDR3 DNA sequence: TGTGCCAGCAGTTACGGGACAACATACTCGTCCGGAGTCAACGTCCTGACTTTC. It encodes CASSYGTTYSSGVNVLTF.

This clonotype was found once. Sequence at one end of the junction differs from germline and may be a read error. The chain combines TRBV29-1 with TRBJ1-1; TRBD1 is a possible D gene (5 bases). The CDR3 has 12 residues. Germline V gene data show CDR1 as SQVTM and CDR2 as ANQGSEA. CDR3 in amino acids: CGVDPGNTKAFF. DNA for the CDR3: TGCGGCGTTGATCCAGGGAACACTAAAGCTTTCTTT.

This clonotype turned up a few times. One junction end does not reproduce the germline sequence, and a read error may be involved. This rearrangement joins TRBV11-2 to TRBJ2-1; D is ambiguous. Germline loops: CDR1 SGHAT, CDR2 FQNNGV. The CDR3 is 14 residues long. This CDR3 reads CASSPSTGYSEQFF. The DNA of the CDR3 is TGTGCCAGCAGCCCCTCGACGGGCTACAGTGAGCAGTTCTTC.

Remarks on this clonotype: Germline is not matched at one junction end, which may reflect a read error. The CDR3 sequence is CTSGPRANLNTEAFF. The CDR3 bases are TGCACCAGCGGCCCCAGGGCGAACTTGAACACTGAAGCTTTCTTT. The chain is built from TRBV14 and TRBJ1-1; the D gene is possibly TRBD1 (5 bases). Per germline, CDR1 SGHDN and CDR2 FVKESK. CDR3 length: 15 amino acids.

This clonotype was picked up one time. The germline gene is not matched at one end of the junction; a read error may be the cause. This chain uses TRBV11-1 with TRBJ2-1; D is uncertain. Germline V CDR1 and CDR2: SGHAT, FQDESV (reference sequence). The CDR3 covers 15 residues. The CDR3 protein is CAISHRVRFYNEQFF. CDR3 coding DNA: TGTGCCATCAGCCACCGTGTCAGGTTCTACAATGAGCAGTTCTTC.

Regarding this clonotype: It may be a read error: a sequence one base away is much more abundant. In this CDR3 the conserved last residue, phenylalanine or tryptophan, is missing, so a read error is likely. This chain uses TRBV5-1 with TRBJ2-3, with unresolved D. The CDR3 totals 14 residues. Per germline, CDR1 SGHRS and CDR2 YFSETQ. The V gene lost 0 bases and the J gene lost 5 bases, with 10 bases spanning the gap. The CDR3 DNA sequence: TGCGCCAGCAGCTTGGGGGCTCAAGTAGATACGCAGTATTCT. It specifies CASSLGAQVDTQYS.

Turning to this clonotype: This CDR3 fails to terminate in the conserved phenylalanine or tryptophan, so it likely reflects a read error. The chain joins TRBV13 to TRBJ2-3, with 11 bases fitting TRBD1. This CDR3 contains 15 residues. Germline assignment: CDR1 PRHDT and CDR2 FYEKMQ (reference sequence). In DNA form, the CDR3 reads TGTGCCGGCAGATCCGGGACAGGGGGTGCAGATACGCAGTATTTG. Protein product: CAGRSGTGGADTQYL.

This clonotype has a count of ten or more. The chain couples TRBV24-1 to TRBJ1-5; possible D gene TRBD1, 5 bases. V was shortened by 3 bases and J by 4 bases, with 6 bases between the two germline ends. The germline V gene has CDR1 KGHDR and CDR2 SFDVKD. There are 13 residues in the CDR3. In nucleotides, the CDR3 is TGTGCCACCAGTGATGACAGAAATCAGCCCCAGCATTTT. Protein sequence: CATSDDRNQPQHF.

This chain uses TRBV13 with TRBJ2-7; tentative D call: TRBD1 (5 bases). Germline CDR1 reads PRHDT; CDR2 reads FYEKMQ (reference sequence). The CDR3 spans 14 residues. V lost 4 bases and J 10 bases, leaving 20 bases between the germline ends. Here the CDR3 DNA reads TGTGCCAGCAGCTCCGACCGGATAGGGGCCGAACAGTACTTC. As protein: CASSSDRIGAEQYF.